Listed below are T cell receptor beta chains from one sample, sequenced in a study of lymphopenia after photon versus proton radiotherapy. The protocol was immunoSEQ multiplex PCR, while the TCRdb copy is restricted to in-frame clones and leaves out a portion. The top ten clones hold roughly 17% of a sample with approximately 53,000 clones, 80% to 95% of them seen once. The input for sequencing was peripheral blood, taken from a patient treated with photon-based radiotherapy. The receptor source for this set is a woman in her 40s with cholangiocarcinoma. Each CDR3 is given with its conserved first and last residue. D genes are given only for firm matches. Where a row states a size, it is once, few, many or the class of an expanded clone; other rows omit it.

V	J	size	D	DNA	CDR3
TRBV2	TRBJ2-3	-	TRBD2	TGTGCCACTACTAGCGGGGTTAGCACAGATACGCAGTATTTT	CATTSGVSTDTQYF
TRBV4-2	TRBJ2-7	-	-	TGTGCCAGCAGCCAAGGGTCCTACGAGCAGTACTTC	CASSQGSYEQYF
TRBV5-4	TRBJ1-1	-	TRBD1	TGTGCCAGCAGCTTAATTTCCGGACAGGGCAGGGGAGCAGCTTTCTTT	CASSLISGQGRGAAFF
TRBV28	TRBJ2-5	-	-	TGTGCCAGCACCAAAGCGGGTCAACTCCAAGAGACCCAGTACTTC	CASTKAGQLQETQYF
TRBV30	TRBJ1-1	-	TRBD1	TGTGCCTGGAGTGGGGACAGGAGTGGCACTGAAGCTTTCTTT	CAWSGDRSGTEAFF
TRBV19	TRBJ1-1	-	-	TGTGCCACCTCCAGAGGCCTGAACACTGAAGCTTTCTTT	CATSRGLNTEAFF
TRBV5-1	TRBJ2-1	-	TRBD1	TGCGCCAGCAGCTCCGGACAGGGCAATGAGCAGTTCTTC	CASSSGQGNEQFF
TRBV2	TRBJ1-2	-	TRBD1	TGTGCCAGCAGTGGGACAGGACTCTATGGCTACACCTTC	CASSGTGLYGYTF
TRBV27	TRBJ2-5	-	-	TGTGCCAGCAGTTTCCAAGAGACCCAGTACTTC	CASSFQETQYF
TRBV18	TRBJ2-6	-	-	TGTGCCAGCTCGCCGCCCAACGGGGCCAACGTCCTGACTTTC	CASSPPNGANVLTF
TRBV6-6	TRBJ1-1	once	-	TGTGCCAGCAGTTACGGAACAGGGTTGGGTGCTTTCTTT	CASSYGTGLGAFF
TRBV5-8	TRBJ1-1	-	-	TGTGCCAGCAGCTTTAGGCTTAACCTTGTGAACACTGAAGCTTTCTTT	CASSFRLNLVNTEAFF
TRBV27	TRBJ2-1	-	-	TGTGCCAGCAGTCCGGGACTGGGTGAGCAGTTCTTC	CASSPGLGEQFF
TRBV2	TRBJ2-1	-	TRBD2	TGTGCCAGCTTGCGGACTAGCGGGAGAGGTGAGCAGTTCTTC	CASLRTSGRGEQFF
TRBV4-1	TRBJ1-2	once	-	TGCGCCAGCAGCCAAGATTCGGCGGGGCTAGGCTATGGCTACACCTTC	CASSQDSAGLGYGYTF
TRBV5-6	TRBJ2-1	-	-	TGTGCCAGCAGCTTCGGGTGGGGTGAGCAGTTCTTC	CASSFGWGEQFF
TRBV6-1	TRBJ1-6	-	TRBD1	TGTGCCAGCCAGTTCCCGGGACAGAGTAATTCACCCCTCCACTTT	CASQFPGQSNSPLHF
TRBV19	TRBJ2-7	-	TRBD1	TGTGCCAGTAGTATAGCCAGGGACAGCTACTACGAGCAGTACTTC	CASSIARDSYYEQYF
TRBV2	TRBJ2-1	-	-	TGTGCCAGCAGCGTGGGGGAGATCAATGAGCAGTTCTTC	CASSVGEINEQFF
TRBV27	TRBJ2-3	-	TRBD2	TGTGCCAGCAGTCTGGGACTAGCGGGAGACACAGATACGCAGTATTTT	CASSLGLAGDTDTQYF
TRBV15	TRBJ1-1	-	TRBD1	TGTGCCACCAGCACAGGGGGTAGGATTAGAGGCACTGAAGCTTTCTTT	CATSTGGRIRGTEAFF
TRBV29-1	TRBJ1-4	-	-	TGCAGCGTTGGGGGAGATAGCTCCTTGGAAAAACTGTTTTTT	CSVGGDSSLEKLFF
TRBV29-1	TRBJ2-2	-	-	TGCAGCGTTGCAGGGGCGAACACCGGGGAGCTGTTTTTT	CSVAGANTGELFF
TRBV7-9	TRBJ2-1	-	-	TGTGCCAGCAGCCCTAGTCCACCTTCCTACAATGAGCAGTTCTTC	CASSPSPPSYNEQFF
TRBV7-3	TRBJ1-1	-	TRBD1	TGTGCCAGCAGCCCTAAGACAGGGCTGAACACTGAAGCTTTCTTT	CASSPKTGLNTEAFF
TRBV19	TRBJ1-5	-	-	TGTGCCAGTAGTGCCGAGACAGGATATAGCAATCAGCCCCAGCATTTT	CASSAETGYSNQPQHF
TRBV5-1	TRBJ1-1	-	-	TGCGCCAGCAGCTTGGCCGGGGCGGTGAACACTGAAGCTTTCTTT	CASSLAGAVNTEAFF
TRBV7-8	TRBJ2-2	-	-	TGTGCCAGCAGCTTACAGGGAACCGGGGAGCTGTTTTTT	CASSLQGTGELFF
TRBV4-3	TRBJ2-5	-	-	TGCGCCAGCAGCCAAGATACAGGGGGGGAAGAGACCCAGTACTTC	CASSQDTGGEETQYF
TRBV10-3	TRBJ1-6	-	TRBD1	TGTGCCATCAGTGAGTCCTCCGGGACAGGGGGTTCACCCCTCCACTTT	CAISESSGTGGSPLHF
TRBV27	TRBJ2-2	-	-	TGTGCCAGCAGTCCACTGGTAGGCGGGGAGCTGTTTTTT	CASSPLVGGELFF
TRBV6-4	TRBJ2-1	-	-	TGTGCCAGCAGTGAGTCCAGTACAAGTGAGCAGTTCTTC	CASSESSTSEQFF
TRBV27	TRBJ2-7	-	TRBD2	TGTGCCAGCAAAGGAGCGGGACCCACTGCCCAGGAGCAGTACTTC	CASKGAGPTAQEQYF
TRBV4-2	TRBJ2-4	-	-	TGTGCCAGCAGCCAAGATCACCCTCCTCTAGGGCGAGGAACCAAAAACATTCAGTACTTC	CASSQDHPPLGRGTKNIQYF
TRBV10-3	TRBJ2-2	-	TRBD1	TGTGCCATCAAAGGGGCGACAGGGAAAGGCGGGGAGCTGTTTTTT	CAIKGATGKGGELFF
TRBV28	TRBJ1-2	-	-	TGTGCCAGCAGTTTTGAGCAGATCTATGGCTACACCTTC	CASSFEQIYGYTF
TRBV6-5	TRBJ2-3	-	-	TGTGCCAGCAGCGGGGGCACAGATACGCAGTATTTT	CASSGGTDTQYF
TRBV2	TRBJ2-1	-	-	TGTGCCAGCAGTGTCGCACAGGGTAGTGAGCAGTTCTTC	CASSVAQGSEQFF